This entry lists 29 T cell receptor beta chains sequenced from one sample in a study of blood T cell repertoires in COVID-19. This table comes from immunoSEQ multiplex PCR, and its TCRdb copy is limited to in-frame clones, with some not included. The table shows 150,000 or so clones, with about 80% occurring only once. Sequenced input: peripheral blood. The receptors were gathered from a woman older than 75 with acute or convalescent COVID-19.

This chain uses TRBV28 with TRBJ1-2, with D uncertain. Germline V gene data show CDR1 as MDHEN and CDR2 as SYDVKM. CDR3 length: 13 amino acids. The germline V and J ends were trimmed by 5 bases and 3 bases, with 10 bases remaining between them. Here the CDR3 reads CASSPQVDYGYTF. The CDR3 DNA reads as TGTGCCAGCAGTCCCCAGGTGGACTATGGCTACACCTTC.

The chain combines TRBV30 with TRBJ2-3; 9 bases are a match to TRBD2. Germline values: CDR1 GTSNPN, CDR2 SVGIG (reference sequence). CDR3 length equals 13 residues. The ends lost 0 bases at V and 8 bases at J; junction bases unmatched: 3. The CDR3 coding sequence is TGTGCCTGGAGTGTGATTAGCGGGAGTACGCAGTATTTT. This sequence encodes CAWSVISGSTQYF.

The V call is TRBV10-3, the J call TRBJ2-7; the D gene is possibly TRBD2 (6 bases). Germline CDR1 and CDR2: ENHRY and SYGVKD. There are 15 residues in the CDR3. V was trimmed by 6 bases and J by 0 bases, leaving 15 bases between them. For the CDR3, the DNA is TGTGCCATCAGCATGACTTTGGGGGGCTCCTACGAGCAGTACTTC. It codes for CAISMTLGGSYEQYF.

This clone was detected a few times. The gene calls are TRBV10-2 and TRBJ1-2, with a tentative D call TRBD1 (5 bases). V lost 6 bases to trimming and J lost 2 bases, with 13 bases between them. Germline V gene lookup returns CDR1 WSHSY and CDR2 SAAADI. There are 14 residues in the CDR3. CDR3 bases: TGCGCCAGCAGGGGGGGTTTAACGAACTATGGCTACACCTTC. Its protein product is CASRGGLTNYGYTF.

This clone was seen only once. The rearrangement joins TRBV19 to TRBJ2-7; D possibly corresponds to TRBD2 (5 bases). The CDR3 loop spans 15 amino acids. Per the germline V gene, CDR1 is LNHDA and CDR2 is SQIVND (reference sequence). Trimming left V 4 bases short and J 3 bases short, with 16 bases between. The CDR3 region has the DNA TGTGCCAGTAGTACCTGGACGGGAAGGGACTACGAGCAGTACTTC. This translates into CASSTWTGRDYEQYF.

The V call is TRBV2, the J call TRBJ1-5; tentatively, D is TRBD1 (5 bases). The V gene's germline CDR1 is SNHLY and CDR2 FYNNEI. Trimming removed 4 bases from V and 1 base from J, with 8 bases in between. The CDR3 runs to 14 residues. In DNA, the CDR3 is TGTGCCAGCAGTGGGCAGGGCAGCAATCAGCCCCAGCATTTT. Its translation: CASSGQGSNQPQHF.

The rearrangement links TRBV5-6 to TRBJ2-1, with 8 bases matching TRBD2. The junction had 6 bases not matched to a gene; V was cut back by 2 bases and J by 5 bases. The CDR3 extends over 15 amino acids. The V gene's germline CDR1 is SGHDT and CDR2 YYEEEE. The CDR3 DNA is TGTGCCAGCAGCTTTCGAGCGGGAGACCACAATGAGCAGTTCTTC. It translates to CASSFRAGDHNEQFF.

CDR3 sequence reads: CASRRGLGGYTF. The CDR3 DNA reads TGTGCCAGCAGGCGGGGCCTCGGGGGCTACACCTTC. The chain employs TRBV5-6 and TRBJ1-2; TRBD1 is a possible D gene (5 bases). The CDR3 is 12 amino acids. V was trimmed by 5 bases and J by 8 bases, leaving 13 bases between them. The germline V gene encodes CDR1 SGHDT and CDR2 YYEEEE.

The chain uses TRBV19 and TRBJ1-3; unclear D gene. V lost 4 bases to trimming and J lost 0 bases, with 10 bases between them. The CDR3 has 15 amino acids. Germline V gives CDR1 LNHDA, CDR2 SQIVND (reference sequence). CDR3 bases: TGTGCCAGTAGTAGAAGCTCAAGCTCTGGAAACACCATATATTTT. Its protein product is CASSRSSSSGNTIYF.

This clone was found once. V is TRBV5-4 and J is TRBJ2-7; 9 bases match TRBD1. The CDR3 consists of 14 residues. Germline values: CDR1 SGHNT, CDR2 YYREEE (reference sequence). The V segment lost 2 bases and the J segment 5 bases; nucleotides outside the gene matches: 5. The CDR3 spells CASSFRTGVDEQYF. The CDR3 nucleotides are TGTGCCAGCAGCTTTAGGACAGGGGTTGACGAGCAGTACTTC.

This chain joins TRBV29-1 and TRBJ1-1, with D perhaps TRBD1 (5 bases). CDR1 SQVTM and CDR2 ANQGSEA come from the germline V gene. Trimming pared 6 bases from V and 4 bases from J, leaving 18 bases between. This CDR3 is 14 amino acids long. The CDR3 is CSVPPWGRVTEAFF. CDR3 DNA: TGCAGCGTGCCACCTTGGGGGAGGGTCACTGAAGCTTTCTTT.

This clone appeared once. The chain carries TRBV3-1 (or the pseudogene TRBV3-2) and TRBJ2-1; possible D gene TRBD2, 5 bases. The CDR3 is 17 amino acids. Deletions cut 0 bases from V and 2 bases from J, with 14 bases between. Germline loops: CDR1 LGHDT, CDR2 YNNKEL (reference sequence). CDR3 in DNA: TGTGCCAGCAGCCAAGATCTCGTGGGAGAGACCTACAATGAGCAGTTCTTC. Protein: CASSQDLVGETYNEQFF.

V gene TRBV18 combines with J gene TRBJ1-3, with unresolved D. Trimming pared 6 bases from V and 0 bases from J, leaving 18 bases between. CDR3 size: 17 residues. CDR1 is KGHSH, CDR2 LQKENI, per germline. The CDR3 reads CASSPPAGSLSGNTIYF. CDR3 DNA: TGTGCCAGCTCTCCCCCGGCCGGGAGCCTCTCTGGAAACACCATATATTTT.

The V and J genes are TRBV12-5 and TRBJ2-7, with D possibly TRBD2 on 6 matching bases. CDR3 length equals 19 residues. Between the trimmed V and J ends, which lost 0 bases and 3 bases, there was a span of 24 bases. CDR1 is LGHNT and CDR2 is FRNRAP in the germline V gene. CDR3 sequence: CASGLVLGRDSVTNYEQYF. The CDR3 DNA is TGTGCTAGTGGTTTGGTACTCGGGAGAGACTCAGTGACAAACTACGAGCAGTACTTC.

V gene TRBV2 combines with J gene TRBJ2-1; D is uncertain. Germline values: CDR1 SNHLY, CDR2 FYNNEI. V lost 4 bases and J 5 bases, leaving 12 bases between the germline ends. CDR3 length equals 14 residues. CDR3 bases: TGTGCCAGCAGTGGATCGGGTTTCAACAATGAGCAGTTCTTC. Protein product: CASSGSGFNNEQFF. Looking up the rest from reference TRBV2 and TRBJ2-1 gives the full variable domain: EPEVTQTPSHQVTQMGQEVILRCVPISNHLYFYWYRQILGQKVEFLVSFYNNEISEKSEIFDDQFSVERPDGSNFTLKIRSTKLEDSAMYFCASSGSGFNNEQFFGPGTRLTVL.

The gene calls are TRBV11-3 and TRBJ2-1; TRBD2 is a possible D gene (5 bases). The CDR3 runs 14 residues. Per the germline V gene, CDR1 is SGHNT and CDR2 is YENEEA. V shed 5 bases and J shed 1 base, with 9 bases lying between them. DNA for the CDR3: TGTGCCAGCAGCCCCTCGGGGTCCTACAATGAGCAGTTCTTC. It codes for CASSPSGSYNEQFF.

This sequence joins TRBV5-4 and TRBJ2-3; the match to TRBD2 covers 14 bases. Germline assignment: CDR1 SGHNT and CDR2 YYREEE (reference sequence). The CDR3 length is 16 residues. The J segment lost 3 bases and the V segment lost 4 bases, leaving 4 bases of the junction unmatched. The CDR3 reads CASSEGLAGVTDTQYF. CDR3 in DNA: TGTGCCAGCAGCGAGGGACTAGCGGGAGTAACAGATACGCAGTATTTT.

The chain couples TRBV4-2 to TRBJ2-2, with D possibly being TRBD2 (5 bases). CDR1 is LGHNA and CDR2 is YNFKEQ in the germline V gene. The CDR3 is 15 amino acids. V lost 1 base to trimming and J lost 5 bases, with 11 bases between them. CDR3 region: CASSQGSRGTGELFF. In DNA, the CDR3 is TGTGCCAGCAGCCAAGGTTCCCGAGGGACCGGGGAGCTGTTTTTT.

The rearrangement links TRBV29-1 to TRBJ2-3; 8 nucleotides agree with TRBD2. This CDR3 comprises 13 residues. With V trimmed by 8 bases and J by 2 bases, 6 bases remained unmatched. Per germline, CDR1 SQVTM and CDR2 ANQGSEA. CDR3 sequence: CSSGSADTDTQYF. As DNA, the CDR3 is TGCAGCAGCGGGAGTGCTGACACAGATACGCAGTATTTT.

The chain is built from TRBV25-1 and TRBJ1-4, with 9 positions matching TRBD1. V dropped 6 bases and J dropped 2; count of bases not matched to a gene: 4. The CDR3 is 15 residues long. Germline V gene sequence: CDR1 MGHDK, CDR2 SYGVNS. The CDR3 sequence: CASRGQGFTNEKLFF. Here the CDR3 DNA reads TGTGCCAGCAGAGGACAGGGGTTCACTAATGAAAAACTGTTTTTT.

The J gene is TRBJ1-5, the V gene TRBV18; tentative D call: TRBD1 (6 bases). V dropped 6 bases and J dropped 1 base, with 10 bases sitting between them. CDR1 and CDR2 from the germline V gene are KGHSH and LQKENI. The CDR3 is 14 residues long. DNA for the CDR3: TGTGCCAGCTCGCCAGGGGAGAGCAATCAGCCCCAGCATTTT. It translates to CASSPGESNQPQHF.

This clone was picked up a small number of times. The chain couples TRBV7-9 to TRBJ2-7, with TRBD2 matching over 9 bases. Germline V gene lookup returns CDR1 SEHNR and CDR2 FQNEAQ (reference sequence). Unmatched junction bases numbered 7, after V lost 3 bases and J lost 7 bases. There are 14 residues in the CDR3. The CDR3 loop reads CASSFSSGTGEQYF. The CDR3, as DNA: TGTGCCAGCAGCTTTTCTAGCGGGACGGGAGAGCAGTACTTC.

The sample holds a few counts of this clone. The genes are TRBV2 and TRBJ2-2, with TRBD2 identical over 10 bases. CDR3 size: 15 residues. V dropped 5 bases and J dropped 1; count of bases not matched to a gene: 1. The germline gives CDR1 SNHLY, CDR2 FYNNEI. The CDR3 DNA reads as TGTGCCAGCAGTCCTAGCGGGAGGAACACCGGGGAGCTGTTTTTT. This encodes CASSPSGRNTGELFF.

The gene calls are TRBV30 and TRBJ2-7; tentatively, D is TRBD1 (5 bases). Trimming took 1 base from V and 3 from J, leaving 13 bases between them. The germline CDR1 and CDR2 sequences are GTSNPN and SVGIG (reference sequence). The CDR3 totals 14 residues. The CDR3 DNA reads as TGTGCCTGGAGTGGGCCGAGCAGGGACTACGAGCAGTACTTC. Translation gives CAWSGPSRDYEQYF.

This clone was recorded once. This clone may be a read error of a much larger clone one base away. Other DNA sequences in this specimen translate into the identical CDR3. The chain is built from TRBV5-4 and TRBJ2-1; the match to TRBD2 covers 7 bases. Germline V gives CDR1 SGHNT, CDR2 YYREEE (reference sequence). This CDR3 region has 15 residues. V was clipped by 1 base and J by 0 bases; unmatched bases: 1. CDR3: CASSLSSGSYNEQFF. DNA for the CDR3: TGTGCCAGCAGCTTGTCTAGCGGCTCCTACAATGAGCAGTTCTTC. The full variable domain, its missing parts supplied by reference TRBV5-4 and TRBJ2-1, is ETGVTQSPTHLIKTRGQQVTLRCSSQSGHNTVSWYQQALGQGPQFIFQYYREEENGRGNFPPRFSGLQFPNYSSELNVNALELDDSALYLCASSLSSGSYNEQFFGPGTRLTVL.

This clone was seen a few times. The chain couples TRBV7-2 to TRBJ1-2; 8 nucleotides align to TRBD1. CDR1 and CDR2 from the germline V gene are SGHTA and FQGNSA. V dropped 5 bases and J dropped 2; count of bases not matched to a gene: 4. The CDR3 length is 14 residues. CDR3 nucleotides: TGTGCCAGCAGCCCCCAGGGGGCAAACTATGGCTACACCTTC. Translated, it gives CASSPQGANYGYTF.

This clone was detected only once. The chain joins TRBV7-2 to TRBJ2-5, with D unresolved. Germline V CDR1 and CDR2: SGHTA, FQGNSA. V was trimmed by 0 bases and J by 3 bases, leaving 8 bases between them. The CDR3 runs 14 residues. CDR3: CASSLARSKETQYF. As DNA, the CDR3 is TGTGCCAGCAGCTTAGCCAGGTCTAAAGAGACCCAGTACTTC.

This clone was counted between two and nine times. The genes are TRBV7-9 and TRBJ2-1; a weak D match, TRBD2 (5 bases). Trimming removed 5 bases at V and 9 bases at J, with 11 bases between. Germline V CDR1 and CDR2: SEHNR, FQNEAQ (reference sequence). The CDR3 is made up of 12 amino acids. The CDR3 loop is CASSKDFREQFF. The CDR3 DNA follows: TGTGCCAGCAGCAAGGACTTCCGTGAGCAGTTCTTC.

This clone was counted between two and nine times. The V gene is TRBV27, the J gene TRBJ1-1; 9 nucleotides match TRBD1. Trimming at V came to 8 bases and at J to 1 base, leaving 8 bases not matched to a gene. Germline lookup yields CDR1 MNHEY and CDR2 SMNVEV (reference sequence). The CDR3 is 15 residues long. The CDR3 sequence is CASASDRGPNTEAFF. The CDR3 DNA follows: TGTGCCAGCGCTTCGGACAGGGGCCCGAACACTGAAGCTTTCTTT.